This T cell receptor (beta chain) was recovered during a study of blood T cell repertoires in COVID-19. Study overall: The United States, Italy and Spain provided the acute and convalescent COVID-19 samples.

Germline V gene sequence: CDR1 MNHEY, CDR2 SVGAGI. CDR3 length: 15 amino acids. The V segment lost 6 bases and the J segment 4 bases; nucleotides outside the gene matches: 10. Original handling: Cell counts per sample came from amplifying reference gene primers. Some clones are missing from TCRdb's copy, which holds only in-frame ones; the method was immunoSEQ multiplex PCR. That table furnishes V, J and clone size, whereas the DNA furnished D and trimming. The repertoire holds over 85,000 clones, with under 95% as singletons. This TCR came from a human donor with active COVID-19. The donor label of this sample is uncertain. The sample comprised peripheral blood. The chain is built from TRBV6-5 and TRBJ1-2; 8 nucleotides line up with TRBD1. CDR3 sequence: CASSVDAGGLYGYTF. The CDR3 DNA sequence: TGTGCCAGCAGCGTGGATGCAGGGGGCCTCTATGGCTACACCTTC.